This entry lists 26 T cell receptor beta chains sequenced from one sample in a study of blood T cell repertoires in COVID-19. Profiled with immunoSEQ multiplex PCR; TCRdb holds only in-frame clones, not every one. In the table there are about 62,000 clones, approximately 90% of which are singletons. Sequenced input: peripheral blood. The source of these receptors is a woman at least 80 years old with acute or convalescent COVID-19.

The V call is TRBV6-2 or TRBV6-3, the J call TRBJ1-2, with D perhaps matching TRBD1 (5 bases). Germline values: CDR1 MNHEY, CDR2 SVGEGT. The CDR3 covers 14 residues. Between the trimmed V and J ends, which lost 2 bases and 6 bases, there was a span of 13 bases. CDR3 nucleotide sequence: TGTGCCAGCAGTTACATTTGGGGGGATAATGGCTACACCTTC. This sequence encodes CASSYIWGDNGYTF.

In DNA form, the CDR3 reads TGTGCCAGCAGCCTGAGGACTAGCGGGGGAGAGCAGTTCTTC. Protein: CASSLRTSGGEQFF. The V gene is TRBV11-2, the J gene TRBJ2-1, with TRBD2 matching over 13 bases. The J segment lost 10 bases and the V segment lost 5 bases, leaving 5 bases of the junction unmatched. This CDR3 region has 14 residues. CDR1 SGHAT and CDR2 FQNNGV come from the germline V gene.

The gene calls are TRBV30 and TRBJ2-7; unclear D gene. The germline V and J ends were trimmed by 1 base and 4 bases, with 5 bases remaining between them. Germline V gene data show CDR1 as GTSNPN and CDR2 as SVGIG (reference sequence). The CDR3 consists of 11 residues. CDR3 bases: TGTGCCTGGAGTGAACTGTACGAGCAGTACTTC. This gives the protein CAWSELYEQYF. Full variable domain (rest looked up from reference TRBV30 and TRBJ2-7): SQTIHQWPATLVQPVGSPLSLECTVEGTSNPNLYWYRQAAGRGLQLLFYSVGIGQISSEVPQNLSASRPQDRQFILSSKKLLLSDSGFYLCAWSELYEQYFGPGTRLTVT.

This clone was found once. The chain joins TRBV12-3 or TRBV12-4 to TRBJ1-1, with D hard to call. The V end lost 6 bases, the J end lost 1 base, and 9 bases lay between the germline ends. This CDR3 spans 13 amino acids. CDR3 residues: CASSQHQNTEAFF. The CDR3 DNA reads TGTGCCAGCAGCCAACATCAGAACACTGAAGCTTTCTTT.

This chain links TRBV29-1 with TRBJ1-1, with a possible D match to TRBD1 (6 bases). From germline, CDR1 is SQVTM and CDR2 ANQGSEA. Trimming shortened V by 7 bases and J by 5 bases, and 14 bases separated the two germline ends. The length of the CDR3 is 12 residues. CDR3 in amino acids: CSGSLQGTEAFF. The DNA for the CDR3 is TGCAGCGGATCGTTGCAGGGGACTGAAGCTTTCTTT.

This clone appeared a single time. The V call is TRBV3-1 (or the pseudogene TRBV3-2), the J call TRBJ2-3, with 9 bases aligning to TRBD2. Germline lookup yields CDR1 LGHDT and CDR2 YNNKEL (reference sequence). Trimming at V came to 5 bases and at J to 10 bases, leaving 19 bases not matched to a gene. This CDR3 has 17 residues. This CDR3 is CASSTVGSRGGGQAQYF. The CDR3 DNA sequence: TGTGCCAGCAGCACAGTGGGGAGCCGCGGGGGGGGCCAAGCGCAGTATTTT.

CDR3 sequence reads: CASRYSNQPQHF. The CDR3 nucleotides read TGTGCCAGCAGGTATAGCAATCAGCCCCAGCATTTT. The chain combines TRBV6-5 with TRBJ1-5; D is unresolved. Germline CDR1 MNHEY, CDR2 SVGAGI. The V end was cut by 6 bases, the J end by 0 bases, with 3 bases between. The CDR3 spans 12 residues.

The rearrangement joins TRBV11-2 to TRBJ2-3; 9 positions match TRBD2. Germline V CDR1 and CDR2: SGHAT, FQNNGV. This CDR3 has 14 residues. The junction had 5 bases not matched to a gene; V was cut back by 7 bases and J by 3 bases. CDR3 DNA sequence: TGTGCCAGCACCCCGGCGGGAGGGACAGATACGCAGTATTTT. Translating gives CASTPAGGTDTQYF. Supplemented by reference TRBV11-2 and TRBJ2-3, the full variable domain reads EAGVAQSPRYKIIEKRQSVAFWCNPISGHATLYWYQQILGQGPKLLIQFQNNGVVDDSQLPKDRFSAERLKGVDSTLKIQPAKLEDSAVYLCASTPAGGTDTQYFGPGTRLTVL.

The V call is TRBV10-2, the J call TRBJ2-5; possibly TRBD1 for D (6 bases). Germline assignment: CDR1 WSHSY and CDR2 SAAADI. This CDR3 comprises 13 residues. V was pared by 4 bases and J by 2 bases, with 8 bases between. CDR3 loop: CASSVGQQETQYF. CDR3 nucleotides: TGCGCCAGCAGTGTTGGACAGCAAGAGACCCAGTACTTC.

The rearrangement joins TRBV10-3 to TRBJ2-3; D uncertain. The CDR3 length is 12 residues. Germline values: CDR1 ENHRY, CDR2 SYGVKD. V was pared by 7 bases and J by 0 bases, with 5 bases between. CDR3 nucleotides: TGTGCCATCATGACTAGCACAGATACGCAGTATTTT. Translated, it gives CAIMTSTDTQYF.

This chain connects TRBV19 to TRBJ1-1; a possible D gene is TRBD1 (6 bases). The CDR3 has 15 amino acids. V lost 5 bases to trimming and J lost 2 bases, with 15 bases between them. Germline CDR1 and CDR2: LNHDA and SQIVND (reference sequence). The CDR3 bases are TGTGCCAGTAGTGCACCGGGACACCCTAACACTGAAGCTTTCTTT. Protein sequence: CASSAPGHPNTEAFF.

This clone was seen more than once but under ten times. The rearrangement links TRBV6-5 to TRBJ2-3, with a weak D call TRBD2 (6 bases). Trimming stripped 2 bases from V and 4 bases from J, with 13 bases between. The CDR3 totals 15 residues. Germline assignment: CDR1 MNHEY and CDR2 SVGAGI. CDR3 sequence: CASSYAGGPPDTQYF. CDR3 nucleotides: TGTGCCAGCAGTTACGCCGGGGGACCTCCAGATACGCAGTATTTT.

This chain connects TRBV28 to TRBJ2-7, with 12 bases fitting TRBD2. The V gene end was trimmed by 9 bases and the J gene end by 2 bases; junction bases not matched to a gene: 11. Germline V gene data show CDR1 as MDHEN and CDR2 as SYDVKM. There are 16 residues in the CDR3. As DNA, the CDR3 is TGTGCCAGTATGGGACTAGCGGGCATCTTAGCCTACGAGCAGTACTTC. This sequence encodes CASMGLAGILAYEQYF.

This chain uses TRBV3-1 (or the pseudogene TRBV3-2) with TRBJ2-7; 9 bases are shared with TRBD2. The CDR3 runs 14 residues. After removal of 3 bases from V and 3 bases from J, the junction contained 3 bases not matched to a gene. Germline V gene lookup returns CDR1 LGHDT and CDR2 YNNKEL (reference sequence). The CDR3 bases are TGTGCCAGCAGCCACGGCGGGGGGGACTACGAGCAGTACTTC. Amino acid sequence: CASSHGGGDYEQYF.

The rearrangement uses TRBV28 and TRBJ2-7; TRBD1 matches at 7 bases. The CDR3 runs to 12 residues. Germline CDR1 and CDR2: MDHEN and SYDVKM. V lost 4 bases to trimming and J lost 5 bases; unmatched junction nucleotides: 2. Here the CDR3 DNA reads TGTGCCAGCAGTTCCGACAGGGACGAGCAGTACTTC. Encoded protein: CASSSDRDEQYF.

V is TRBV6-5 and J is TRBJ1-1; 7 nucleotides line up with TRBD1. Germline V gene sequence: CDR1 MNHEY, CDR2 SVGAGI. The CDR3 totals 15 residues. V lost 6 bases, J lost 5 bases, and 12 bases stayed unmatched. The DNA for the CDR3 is TGTGCCAGCAGCTTGACCGGGACAGTAGTAACTGAAGCTTTCTTT. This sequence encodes CASSLTGTVVTEAFF.

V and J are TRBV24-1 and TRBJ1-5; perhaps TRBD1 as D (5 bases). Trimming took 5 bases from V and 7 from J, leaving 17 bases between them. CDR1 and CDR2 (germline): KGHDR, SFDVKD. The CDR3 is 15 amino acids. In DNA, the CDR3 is TGTGCCACCAGTGTTTTCAGGGTCACGAGGCAGCCCCAGCATTTT. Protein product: CATSVFRVTRQPQHF.

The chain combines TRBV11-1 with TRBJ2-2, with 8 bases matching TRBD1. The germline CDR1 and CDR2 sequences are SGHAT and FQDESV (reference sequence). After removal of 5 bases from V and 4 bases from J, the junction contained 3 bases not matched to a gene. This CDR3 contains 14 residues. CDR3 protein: CASSRGQATGELFF. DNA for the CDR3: TGTGCCAGCAGCCGGGGACAGGCCACCGGGGAGCTGTTTTTT.

This chain's CDR3 is CASSPTGTGDYGYTF. CDR3 coding DNA: TGTGCCAGCAGTCCGACAGGGACAGGGGATTATGGCTACACCTTC. The chain joins TRBV27 to TRBJ1-2; 10 bases agree with TRBD1. Germline loops: CDR1 MNHEY, CDR2 SMNVEV (reference sequence). CDR3 size: 15 residues. V lost 5 bases to trimming and J lost 5 bases; unmatched junction nucleotides: 8.

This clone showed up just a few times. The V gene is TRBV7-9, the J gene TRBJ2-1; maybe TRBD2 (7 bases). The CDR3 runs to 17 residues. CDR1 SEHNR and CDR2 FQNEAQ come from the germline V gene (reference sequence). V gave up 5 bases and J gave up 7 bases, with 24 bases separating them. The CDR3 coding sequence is TGTGCCAGCAGCCGGGGGCTACTAGCGCCGGCGAATAATGAGCAGTTCTTC. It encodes CASSRGLLAPANNEQFF.

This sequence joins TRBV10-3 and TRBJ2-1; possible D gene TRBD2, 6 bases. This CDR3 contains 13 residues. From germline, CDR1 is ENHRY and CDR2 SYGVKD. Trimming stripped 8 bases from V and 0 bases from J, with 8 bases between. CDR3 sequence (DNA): TGTGCCATCTCCGGGGGCTCCTACAATGAGCAGTTCTTC. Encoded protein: CAISGGSYNEQFF.

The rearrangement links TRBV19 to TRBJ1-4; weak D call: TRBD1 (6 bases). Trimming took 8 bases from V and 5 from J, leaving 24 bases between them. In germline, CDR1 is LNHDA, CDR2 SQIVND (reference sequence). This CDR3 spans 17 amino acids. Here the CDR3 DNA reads TGTGCCAGTCAGGGCAACAGTCCCGGGACAAGAAATGAAAAACTGTTTTTT. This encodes CASQGNSPGTRNEKLFF.

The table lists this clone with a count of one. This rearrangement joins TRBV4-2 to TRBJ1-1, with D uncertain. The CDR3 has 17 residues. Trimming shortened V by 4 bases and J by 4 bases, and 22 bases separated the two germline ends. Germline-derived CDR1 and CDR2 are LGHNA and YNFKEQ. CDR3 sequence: CASSPRENAGSRTEAFF. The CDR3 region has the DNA TGTGCCAGCAGCCCCCGGGAAAATGCTGGGAGTCGCACTGAAGCTTTCTTT.

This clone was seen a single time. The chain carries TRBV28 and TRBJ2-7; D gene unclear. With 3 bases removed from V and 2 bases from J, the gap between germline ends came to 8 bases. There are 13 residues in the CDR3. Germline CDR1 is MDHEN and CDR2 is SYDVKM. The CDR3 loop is CASSFEATYEQYF. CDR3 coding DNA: TGTGCCAGCAGTTTTGAAGCTACCTACGAGCAGTACTTC.

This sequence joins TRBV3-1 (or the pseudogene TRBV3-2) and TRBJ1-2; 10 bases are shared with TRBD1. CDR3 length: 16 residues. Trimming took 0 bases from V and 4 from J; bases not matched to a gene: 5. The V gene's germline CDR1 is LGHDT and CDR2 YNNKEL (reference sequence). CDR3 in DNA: TGTGCCAGCAGCCAAGATCGGTGGACAGGGGGCTATGGCTACACCTTC. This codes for CASSQDRWTGGYGYTF.

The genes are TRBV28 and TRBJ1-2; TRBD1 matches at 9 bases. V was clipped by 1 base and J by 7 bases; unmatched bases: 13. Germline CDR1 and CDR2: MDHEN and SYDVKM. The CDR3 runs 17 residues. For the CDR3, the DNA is TGTGCCAGCAGTTTATCGGCCCCCGGACAGGGGCGGCCTGGCTACACCTTC. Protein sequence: CASSLSAPGQGRPGYTF.